The 7 T cell receptor beta chains below all came from one sample that was sequenced in a study of blood T cell repertoires in COVID-19 (dated by TCRdb to about 2020). Libraries were prepared through the immunoSEQ multiplex PCR assay. TCRdb stores this immuneACCESS table with in-frame sequences only. Part of the clones is absent; in the studies checked, under half of the shortfall reflects unresolved V genes, and no reason is known for the rest. Present in this sample are some 350,000 clones, around 87% of which were seen just once. Under 5.5% of the sample comes from the top ten. Input material: PBMCs or T cells enriched from blood (not recorded which). The receptor source for this set is a woman aged 25 to 39 who had recovered from COVID-19.

This clone occurred once. The CDR3 spells CASSQERWGTSGYSSYNEQFF. CDR3 nucleotides: TGTGCCAGCAGCCAAGAAAGATGGGGGACTAGCGGGTATAGCTCCTACAATGAGCAGTTCTTC. This rearrangement joins TRBV3-1 (or the pseudogene TRBV3-2) to TRBJ2-1; 12 bases align to TRBD2. The length of the CDR3 is 21 residues. The V gene end was trimmed by 0 bases and the J gene end by 0 bases; junction bases not matched to a gene: 12. Germline CDR1 reads LGHDT; CDR2 reads YNNKEL (reference sequence).

This clone was detected a few times. The chain has TRBV3-1 (or the pseudogene TRBV3-2) and TRBJ2-1, with 12 bases identical to TRBD2. Germline V gene sequence: CDR1 LGHDT, CDR2 YNNKEL (reference sequence). The length of the CDR3 is 16 residues. V was clipped by 4 bases and J by 6 bases; unmatched bases: 7. The CDR3 region has the DNA TGTGCCAGCAGCCGTCCCCTAGCGGGGGGGCGCAATGAGCAGTTCTTC. It yields the protein CASSRPLAGGRNEQFF.

The chain uses TRBV28 and TRBJ2-7; 7 positions agree with TRBD1. This CDR3 region has 19 residues. J gave up 4 bases and V 4 bases, and 22 bases lay outside the gene matches. Germline assignment: CDR1 MDHEN and CDR2 SYDVKM. The CDR3 DNA reads as TGTGCCAGCAGTTCCGGACCGTCGACAGGGCGACCTGCCGAATACGAGCAGTACTTC. This sequence encodes CASSSGPSTGRPAEYEQYF.

This chain joins TRBV10-3 and TRBJ1-6; a weak D match, TRBD1 (6 bases). The V gene lost 3 bases and the J gene lost 10 bases, with 16 bases spanning the gap. The CDR3 has 15 residues. Germline CDR1 reads ENHRY; CDR2 reads SYGVKD. The CDR3 coding sequence is TGTGCCATCAGTGACTTAGGGACAACGGAATCACCCCTCCACTTT. Translation: CAISDLGTTESPLHF.

CDR3 residues: CASSQAAGTGGWNEQFF. The DNA of the CDR3 is TGTGCCAGCAGCCAGGCCGCCGGGACAGGGGGCTGGAATGAGCAGTTCTTC. The chain links TRBV14 to TRBJ2-1; 12 nucleotides match TRBD1. Germline CDR1 SGHDN, CDR2 FVKESK. The J segment lost 7 bases and the V segment lost 3 bases, leaving 10 bases of the junction unmatched. The CDR3 length is 17 residues.

CDR3: CASSLNPSGSGNTIYF. CDR3 sequence (DNA): TGTGCCAGCAGCTTAAACCCAAGCGGCTCTGGAAACACCATATATTTT. The chain is built from TRBV7-2 and TRBJ1-3; D is unclear. The CDR3 contains 16 residues. The germline V and J ends were trimmed by 2 bases and 0 bases, with 11 bases remaining between them. Germline CDR1 reads SGHTA; CDR2 reads FQGNSA.

The V gene is TRBV6-5, the J gene TRBJ2-1; 13 bases are shared with TRBD2. V shed 6 bases, J shed 2 bases, and the junction held 1 base outside the gene matches. Germline V gene lookup returns CDR1 MNHEY and CDR2 SVGAGI. This CDR3 has 15 amino acids. The CDR3 sequence is CASRLAGGPYNEQFF. For the CDR3, the DNA is TGTGCCAGCAGACTAGCGGGGGGGCCCTACAATGAGCAGTTCTTC.